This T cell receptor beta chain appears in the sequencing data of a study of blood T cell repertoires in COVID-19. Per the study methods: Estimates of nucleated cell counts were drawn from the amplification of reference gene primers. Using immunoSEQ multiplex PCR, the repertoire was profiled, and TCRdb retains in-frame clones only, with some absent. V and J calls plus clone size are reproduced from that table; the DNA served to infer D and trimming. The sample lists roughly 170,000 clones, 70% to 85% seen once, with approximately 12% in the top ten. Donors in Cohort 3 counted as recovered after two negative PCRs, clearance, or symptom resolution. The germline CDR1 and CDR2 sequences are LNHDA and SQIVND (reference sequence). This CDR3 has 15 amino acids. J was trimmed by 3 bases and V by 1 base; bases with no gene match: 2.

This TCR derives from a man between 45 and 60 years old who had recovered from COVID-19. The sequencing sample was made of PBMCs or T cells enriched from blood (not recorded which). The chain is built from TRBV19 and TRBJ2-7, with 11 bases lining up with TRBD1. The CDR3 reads CASSIGDRGDYEQYF. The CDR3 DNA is TGTGCCAGTAGTATAGGGGACAGGGGGGACTACGAGCAGTACTTC.